This record covers a single T cell receptor (beta chain). This record comes from a study of blood T cell repertoires in COVID-19. Study in general: Donors in the United States, Italy and Spain gave samples during acute or convalescent COVID-19. Nucleic acid was either cDNA or gDNA, and it came from T cells, B-cell-depleted T cells, or PBMCs.

Original analysis: Estimation of nucleated cell counts was performed using reference gene primer amplification. Only in-frame clones appear in the TCRdb table, and some are missing; sequencing was by immunoSEQ multiplex PCR. From that table come the V and J calls and clone size; the DNA was used to work out D and trimming. The sample lists approximately 120,000 clones, approximately 82% occurring once. In germline, CDR1 is SGHTA, CDR2 FQGTGA. The CDR3 extends over 13 amino acids. Trimming pared 5 bases from V and 7 bases from J, leaving 12 bases between. This sequence joins TRBV7-3 and TRBJ2-1; a weak D match, TRBD1 (5 bases). Sequences were obtained from peripheral blood. This clonotype was sampled from a woman older than 75 with active or convalescent COVID-19. The CDR3, as DNA: TGTGCCAGCAGCCGATTTACAGGAAATGAGCAGTTCTTC. Translating it yields CASSRFTGNEQFF.